This T cell receptor (beta chain) was profiled in a study of neurological immune-mediated disorders (dated by TCRdb to between 2018 and 2021). In terms of the full investigation: Peripheral blood TCR-beta repertoires from patients with HTLV-I-associated myelopathy (HAM/TSP), patients with multiple sclerosis, and healthy controls were compared in the study using UMI-based sequencing. The approximately 110 TCR-beta libraries included longitudinal samples, technical triplicates and paired sorted CD4+ and CD8+ T-cell subsets alongside PBMC samples. The cohort comprised roughly 69 subjects: some 14 HAM/TSP patients, approximately 34 multiple sclerosis patients and around 20 healthy controls.

To synthesize cDNA, template-switch 5'RACE was performed with a primer carrying a 10-nucleotide random unique molecular identifier so that each TCR transcript was tagged. Over 190 million TCR-beta sequences, covering 15-18 subjects, were produced in each sequencing run. Total RNA was extracted with the RNeasy kit. The KAPA Real-time Library Amplification kit was used to amplify TCR-beta VDJ regions with primers targeting the TCR constant region and the 5'RACE anchor. A first PCR added sample indexes and Illumina adaptors, and a second PCR then raised library yield. The roughly 650 bp TCR product was size-selected on a 2% E-gel SizeSelection system after Ampure bead purification. Before pooling, libraries had their quality checked on a Bioanalyzer, their concentration measured with Qubit, and their quantity determined with the Kapa Library Quantification kit. An Illumina HiSeq 2500 sequenced the libraries paired-end 2 x 150 bp. To increase sequence diversity, roughly 24-31% phiX was spiked into each library pool. For the original study's pipeline: The quality-filtered reads were processed with the UMI-based MiGEC pipeline, whose error correction step removed more than 80% of the raw TCR sequences. VDJ genes were aligned to IMGT germline references, and each clonotype was defined by a unique CDR3 amino acid sequence together with V-J genes. Clonal expansion, Shannon diversity and CDR3 relatedness were evaluated with VDJtools (CalcPairwiseDistances, ClusterSamples), while phylogenetic trees were built in CLCbio workbench. A clone was classed as expanded if it had 8 or more unique UMIs, a cutoff based on coefficient-of-variation modelling across technical triplicates. Through fastp at Q25 and MiXCR, TCRdb rebuilt clones from the public reads, retaining in-frame beta chains. When rows share a CDR3 protein, they turn into one entry using the most common DNA and genes. The V and J calls reflect TCRdb's pipeline rather than the authors' work. In all, the sample holds tens of thousands of distinct CDR3 sequences, and more than 9.5% of those were seen once. Of the sample, about 2% is held by the ten largest clones.

The CDR3 contains 15 residues, cysteine and phenylalanine counted. The sequence is cut down to CDR3 DNA, 45 bases in frame from base 1. V ends up 2 bases short and J 5 bases short, with an unmatched junction base count of 5. The CDR1 and CDR2 encoded by the germline V gene are SGHTA and FQGNSA. The healthy controls were volunteers from blood banks in Maryland, USA. Unsorted PBMC libraries were generated from 2 million PBMCs stored in RNAlater at -80 °C until RNA extraction. Peripheral blood was subjected to Ficoll-Hypaque density gradient centrifugation to isolate PBMCs, which were then cryopreserved in liquid nitrogen. Findings and caveats that apply to the study as a whole: No identical CDR3 amino acid sequences were shared among expanded clones across subjects, suggesting private TCR-beta repertoires in all groups. TCR clonal expansion was greatest in HAM/TSP patients and smallest in MS patients, who ranked below even healthy controls.

This clonotype was counted at least ten times. Which antigen it targets is not known. No qualities accompany the bases; no much larger clone lies one base away. This TCR was sampled from a man aged 55 to 70 in good health. Recombination joined TRBV7-2 with TRBJ2-5; 10 central nucleotides agree with TRBD2. Sequenced: PBMCs. The sequenced DNA: TGTGCCAGCAGCTTACAGCGGGGGGGCGGTGAGACCCAGTACTTC. It translates to CASSLQRGGGETQYF.